These T cell receptor beta chains were read from a single sample in a study of Ad26.COV2.S vaccination and SARS-CoV-2 variants. The table came from immunoSEQ multiplex PCR; TCRdb's copy has only in-frame clones and leaves some out. The repertoire holds about 320,000 clones, with 90% as singletons. The specimen comprised peripheral blood, sampled in a trial of Ad26.COV2.S vaccine versus placebo. The source of these receptors is a person aged 18-60 years who received the Ad26.COV2.S COVID-19 vaccine or a placebo. Each CDR3 is given with its conserved first and last residue. D genes are given only for firm matches. Size values are once, few and many counts, or a class for expanded clones, and some rows have none.

>NA|NA|TRBV4-1|TRBJ2-3
CASSQVEGAVGADTQYF
TGCGCCAGCAGCCAAGTTGAGGGAGCGGTCGGGGCAGATACGCAGTATTTT
>NA|NA|TRBV4-3|TRBJ2-1
CASSRKDGPSYNEQFF
TGCGCCAGCAGCCGGAAAGACGGCCCCTCCTACAATGAGCAGTTCTTC
>NA|TRBD2|TRBV7-6|TRBJ2-2
CASSLATQTSANTGELFF
TGTGCCAGCAGCTTAGCGACACAGACTAGCGCGAACACCGGGGAGCTGTTTTTT
>NA|NA|TRBV27|TRBJ2-3
CASSFRAASDTQYF
TGTGCCAGCAGTTTCCGAGCGGCGTCCGATACGCAGTATTTT
>NA|NA|TRBV5-4|TRBJ1-1
CASAFGGGIKGNTEAFF
TGTGCCAGCGCCTTCGGAGGGGGAATAAAGGGGAACACTGAAGCTTTCTTT
>few|TRBD1|TRBV4-1|TRBJ1-3
CASSQDSGGGNTIYF
TGCGCCAGCAGCCAAGATTCAGGGGGTGGAAACACCATATATTTT
>NA|NA|TRBV4-3|TRBJ1-2
CASSQGLNYGYTF
TGCGCCAGCAGCCAGGGACTGAACTATGGCTACACCTTC
>NA|TRBD2|TRBV7-6|TRBJ2-1
CASSLLAGYNEQFF
TGTGCCAGCAGCTTGCTAGCGGGGTACAATGAGCAGTTCTTC
>NA|NA|TRBV23-1|TRBJ2-5
CASRSGGQTQYF
TGCGCCAGCAGGTCAGGGGGGCAGACCCAGTACTTC
>NA|NA|TRBV7-9|TRBJ2-2
CASSFRNTGELFF
TGTGCCAGCAGCTTCCGCAACACCGGGGAGCTGTTTTTT
>NA|TRBD1|TRBV6-2/TRBV6-3|TRBJ2-5
CASSSPPRDRVLETQYF
TGTGCCAGCAGTTCCCCACCCCGGGACAGGGTTCTAGAGACCCAGTACTTC
>NA|NA|TRBV4-3|TRBJ1-2
CASSQDLKPNYGYTF
TGCGCCAGCAGCCAAGATCTAAAACCCAACTATGGCTACACCTTC
>NA|TRBD1|TRBV30|TRBJ1-3
CALTGSGNTIYF
TGTGCCTTGACAGGGTCAGGAAACACCATATATTTT
>NA|TRBD1|TRBV6-5|TRBJ1-1
CASTVQGGPRFQAFF
TGTGCCAGCACCGTTCAGGGGGGGCCGAGGTTCCAAGCTTTCTTT
>NA|TRBD1|TRBV6-4|TRBJ1-1
CASRGTAMNTEAFF
TGTGCCAGCAGAGGGACAGCAATGAACACTGAAGCTTTCTTT
>NA|NA|TRBV18|TRBJ1-4
CASSPSANEKLFF
TGTGCCAGCTCCCCGTCGGCTAATGAAAAACTGTTTTTT
>NA|NA|TRBV2|TRBJ2-5
CASSPAGGATQYF
TGTGCCAGCAGTCCTGCAGGAGGGGCGACCCAGTACTTC
>once|NA|TRBV14|TRBJ1-2
CASSRPGSHHYGYTF
TGTGCCAGCAGCCGCCCTGGCAGCCACCACTATGGCTACACCTTC
>NA|TRBD2|TRBV3-1/TRBV3-2|TRBJ2-7
CASSQGHGLAGAYEQYF
TGTGCCAGCAGCCAAGGACACGGACTAGCGGGGGCCTACGAGCAGTACTTC
>NA|NA|TRBV7-9|TRBJ1-1
CASSLGGGTEAFF
TGTGCCAGCAGCTTGGGCGGAGGCACTGAAGCTTTCTTT
>NA|NA|TRBV9|TRBJ1-1
CASSVGGEVGMNTEAFF
TGTGCCAGCAGCGTAGGTGGGGAAGTAGGGATGAACACTGAAGCTTTCTTT
>NA|NA|TRBV18|TRBJ2-2
CASSLPPPGELFF
TGTGCCAGCTCACTTCCCCCCCCTGGGGAGCTGTTTTTT
>NA|NA|TRBV19|TRBJ1-4
CASNQGINEKLFF
TGTGCCAGTAACCAGGGAATTAATGAAAAACTGTTTTTT
>NA|NA|TRBV14|TRBJ1-1
CASSPAGGARDTEAFF
TGTGCCAGCAGCCCGGCGGGTGGGGCCAGGGACACTGAAGCTTTCTTT
>NA|NA|TRBV28|TRBJ1-2
CASSLPQGNYGYTF
TGTGCCAGCAGTTTACCACAGGGTAACTATGGCTACACCTTC
>NA|NA|TRBV28|TRBJ1-3
CASSEAIGNTIYF
TGTGCCAGCAGTGAGGCCATTGGAAACACCATATATTTT
>NA|NA|TRBV4-3|TRBJ2-7
CASSQVFGTENYEQYF
TGCGCCAGCAGCCAAGTATTCGGGACGGAAAACTACGAGCAGTACTTC
>NA|NA|TRBV14|TRBJ2-7
CASSSPGPGEQYF
TGTGCCAGCAGCTCCCCCGGGCCCGGAGAGCAGTACTTC
>NA|NA|TRBV7-2|TRBJ2-2
CASSPRGATGELFF
TGTGCCAGCAGCCCCCGTGGGGCCACCGGGGAGCTGTTTTTT
>NA|NA|TRBV9|TRBJ1-2
CASSPGPAANYGYTF
TGTGCCAGCAGCCCAGGGCCGGCGGCTAACTATGGCTACACCTTC
>NA|NA|TRBV4-1|TRBJ1-2
CASSEGRGWGYTF
TGCGCCAGCAGCGAGGGTAGGGGTTGGGGCTACACCTTC
>NA|TRBD2|TRBV12-3/TRBV12-4|TRBJ2-1
CASRLAGGYEQFF
TGTGCCAGCAGATTAGCGGGAGGGTATGAGCAGTTCTTC
>few|NA|TRBV7-2|TRBJ1-5
CASSLREGTGQPQHF
TGTGCCAGCAGCTTACGGGAAGGAACGGGTCAGCCCCAGCATTTT
>NA|NA|TRBV28|TRBJ1-1
CASSVRRPMNTEAFF
TGTGCCAGCAGCGTGAGAAGACCCATGAACACTGAAGCTTTCTTT
>NA|TRBD2|TRBV11-2|TRBJ2-1
CASSLDDLAGLGSNEQFF
TGTGCCAGCAGCTTAGATGACCTAGCGGGGCTGGGTAGCAATGAGCAGTTCTTC
>NA|TRBD2|TRBV11-3|TRBJ2-1
CASSGLASKGPYNEQFF
TGTGCCAGCTCGGGACTAGCTTCGAAGGGGCCCTACAATGAGCAGTTCTTC
>many|NA|TRBV28|TRBJ1-5
CASSYRLLSNQPQHF
TGTGCCAGCAGCTATCGCCTTCTTAGCAATCAGCCCCAGCATTTT
>NA|TRBD2|TRBV5-4|TRBJ2-7
CASSLASGGAFFEQYF
TGTGCCAGCAGCTTGGCTAGCGGGGGGGCCTTTTTCGAGCAGTACTTC
>NA|NA|TRBV20-1|TRBJ2-3
CSASVKADTQYF
TGCAGTGCTAGTGTCAAGGCGGATACGCAGTATTTT
>NA|TRBD1|TRBV5-4|TRBJ2-3
CASSFDRGTDTQYF
TGTGCCAGCAGCTTTGACAGGGGCACAGATACGCAGTATTTT